The 30 T cell receptor beta chains reported below all come from one sample, sequenced in a study of blood T cell repertoires in COVID-19. Assay used: immunoSEQ multiplex PCR; TCRdb lists only in-frame clones, some missing. The sample holds 270,000 or so clones, roughly 80% seen once. Sequencing used PBMCs or T cells enriched from blood (not recorded which). The source is a man aged 50 to 59 who had recovered from COVID-19.

The chain employs TRBV6-2 or TRBV6-3 and TRBJ1-2; D ambiguous. Germline CDR1 MNHEY, CDR2 SVGEGT. This CDR3 is 11 amino acids long. Trimming stripped 5 bases from V and 3 bases from J, with 4 bases between. CDR3 protein: CASSTDYGYTF. As DNA, the CDR3 is TGTGCCAGCAGTACTGACTATGGCTACACCTTC.

The genes are TRBV4-3 and TRBJ1-1, with D unresolved. The V and J ends lost 1 base and 3 bases respectively, with 6 bases between them. The CDR3 length is 13 residues. The germline CDR1 and CDR2 sequences are LGHNA and YSLEER. The CDR3 is CASSQGAHTEAFF. In DNA, the CDR3 is TGCGCCAGCAGCCAAGGGGCACACACTGAAGCTTTCTTT.

The chain couples TRBV6-5 to TRBJ1-2; TRBD1 might be the D (5 bases). This CDR3 contains 14 residues. V was clipped by 0 bases and J by 4 bases, with 9 bases between them. The germline gives CDR1 MNHEY, CDR2 SVGAGI. CDR3 protein: CASSYSGQRYGYTF. The CDR3 DNA is TGTGCCAGCAGTTACTCGGGGCAGCGCTATGGCTACACCTTC.

This clone was counted many times. The chain has TRBV6-2 or TRBV6-3 and TRBJ2-7, with 7 bases lining up with TRBD1. CDR1 is MNHEY, CDR2 SVGEGT, per germline. V shed 6 bases, J shed 3 bases, and the junction held 11 bases outside the gene matches. The CDR3 sequence is 15 residues long. Written as DNA, the CDR3 is TGTGCCAGCAGCTCCGGACAGGCATCTTTCTACGAGCAGTACTTC. Translated, it gives CASSSGQASFYEQYF.

The chain uses TRBV5-1 and TRBJ1-2; TRBD1 matches at 10 bases. Trimming cost V 0 bases and J 6 bases; bases outside gene matches: 5. CDR3 size: 15 residues. Germline V gives CDR1 SGHRS, CDR2 YFSETQ. CDR3 nucleotide sequence: TGCGCCAGCAGCTTGGAGGGACAGGGGCTTGATGGCTACACCTTC. Its protein product is CASSLEGQGLDGYTF.

This chain uses TRBV6-1 with TRBJ2-2; D is perhaps TRBD1 (5 bases). Trimming took off 3 bases at V and 3 bases at J, with 14 bases between the two ends. CDR3 length equals 16 residues. Germline lookup yields CDR1 MNHNS and CDR2 SASEGT. The CDR3 here is CASSDQQGRYTGELFF. CDR3 in DNA: TGTGCCAGCAGTGATCAGCAGGGAAGGTACACCGGGGAGCTGTTTTTT.

This clone has only one observation. The CDR3 loop reads CASSQDDRVSYEQYF. CDR3 nucleotide sequence: TGTGCCAGCAGCCAAGACGATCGAGTATCCTACGAGCAGTACTTC. The gene calls are TRBV4-2 and TRBJ2-7; D gene ambiguous. Trimming left V 0 bases short and J 1 base short, with 10 bases between. Germline V gene lookup returns CDR1 LGHNA and CDR2 YNFKEQ. There are 15 residues in the CDR3.

This clone was detected only once. The chain has TRBV4-2 and TRBJ1-2; the match to TRBD1 covers 7 bases. CDR3 length: 17 amino acids. CDR1 is LGHNA and CDR2 is YNFKEQ in the germline V gene. After removal of 1 base from V and 2 bases from J, the junction contained 10 bases not matched to a gene. CDR3 region: CASSQGGTPGQNYGYTF. CDR3 sequence (DNA): TGTGCCAGCAGCCAAGGAGGCACCCCGGGACAGAACTATGGCTACACCTTC.

Sample share makes this clone medium-sized. The chain couples TRBV6-2 or TRBV6-3 to TRBJ2-1, with 14 bases that match TRBD2. Germline-derived CDR1 and CDR2 are MNHEY and SVGEGT. The V gene end was trimmed by 4 bases and the J gene end by 0 bases; junction bases not matched to a gene: 2. The CDR3 has 17 amino acids. The CDR3 DNA reads TGTGCCAGCAGTTGGACTAGCGGGAGGAGCTCCTACAATGAGCAGTTCTTC. Protein: CASSWTSGRSSYNEQFF.

V is TRBV3-1 (or the pseudogene TRBV3-2) and J is TRBJ1-2; 11 bases are shared with TRBD1. Germline CDR1 and CDR2: LGHDT and YNNKEL (reference sequence). This CDR3 has 15 amino acids. With V trimmed by 9 bases and J by 8 bases, 14 bases remained unmatched. The CDR3 DNA reads as TGTGCCAGTTTTTCTCCGGGACAGGGGGATCGGGGCTACACCTTC. Its translation: CASFSPGQGDRGYTF.

This clone has a handful of counts. CDR3 in DNA: TGTGCCAGCAGCTCCCTAGTTAGCGGAGGATGGGCCGGGGAGCTGTTTTTT. This codes for CASSSLVSGGWAGELFF. This chain joins TRBV7-6 and TRBJ2-2, with D perhaps matching TRBD2 (6 bases). This CDR3 region has 17 residues. The V gene lost 4 bases and the J gene lost 6 bases, with 21 bases spanning the gap. Per germline, CDR1 SGHVS and CDR2 FNYEAQ.

V and J are TRBV2 and TRBJ1-5; 7 positions agree with TRBD1. The CDR3 has 14 amino acids. CDR1 is SNHLY, CDR2 FYNNEI, per germline. After removal of 4 bases from V and 4 bases from J, the junction contained 4 bases not matched to a gene. The CDR3 DNA is TGTGCCAGCAGTGTAAAACAGGGGAATCAGCCCCAGCATTTT. It translates to CASSVKQGNQPQHF.

This chain uses TRBV18 with TRBJ2-7; D gene ambiguous. Per the germline V gene, CDR1 is KGHSH and CDR2 is LQKENI. This CDR3 has 12 amino acids. Deletions cut 3 bases from V and 4 bases from J, with 7 bases between. This CDR3 reads CASSPNEYEQYF. The DNA for the CDR3 is TGTGCCAGCTCACCGAATGAGTACGAGCAGTACTTC.

This chain joins TRBV29-1 and TRBJ2-7, with 8 bases matching TRBD2. V lost 0 bases to trimming and J lost 9 bases; unmatched junction nucleotides: 7. There are 13 residues in the CDR3. In germline, CDR1 is SQVTM, CDR2 ANQGSEA. The CDR3 region is CSVEDRGREGQYF. The CDR3 coding sequence is TGCAGCGTTGAAGATCGGGGCCGGGAGGGGCAGTACTTC.

This sequence joins TRBV11-3 and TRBJ1-1; D gene unclear. The CDR3 has 14 amino acids. The V gene lost 3 bases and the J gene lost 1 base, with 9 bases spanning the gap. Germline loops: CDR1 SGHNT, CDR2 YENEEA. CDR3 residues: CASSFRSRNTEAFF. CDR3 bases: TGTGCCAGCAGCTTTAGATCTAGGAACACTGAAGCTTTCTTT.

This clone was seen more than once but under ten times. Other DNA sequences in the same sample also yield this CDR3. This chain joins TRBV19 and TRBJ1-5; TRBD1 is a possible D gene (5 bases). CDR1 and CDR2 from the germline V gene are LNHDA and SQIVND (reference sequence). The V end lost 1 base, the J end lost 4 bases, and 11 bases lay between the germline ends. The CDR3 totals 15 residues. CDR3 loop: CASSIGGQDNQPQHF. The DNA for the CDR3 is TGTGCCAGTAGTATAGGGGGCCAGGATAATCAGCCCCAGCATTTT.

The chain joins TRBV7-8 to TRBJ2-7; 7 bases fit TRBD2. V was pared by 5 bases and J by 0 bases, with 7 bases of the junction left unmatched. The CDR3 contains 15 residues. Germline V gene data show CDR1 as SGHVS and CDR2 as FQNEAQ. CDR3 residues: CASSRVGGSSYEQYF. CDR3 sequence (DNA): TGTGCCAGCAGCCGCGTGGGCGGGAGCTCCTACGAGCAGTACTTC. Full variable domain (remainder filled in from reference TRBV7-8 and TRBJ2-7): GAGVSQSPRYKVAKRGQDVALRCDPISGHVSLFWYQQALGQGPEFLTYFQNEAQLDKSGLPSDRFFAERPEGSVSTLKIQRTQQEDSAVYLCASSRVGGSSYEQYFGPGTRLTVT.

V usage is TRBV10-3 and J usage is TRBJ2-3; D may be TRBD1 (6 bases). The CDR3 consists of 15 residues. Germline V lookup: CDR1 ENHRY, CDR2 SYGVKD. The V end was cut by 4 bases, the J end by 1 base, with 12 bases between. In nucleotides, the CDR3 is TGTGCCATCAGTGCCACCGGGACACGCACAGATACGCAGTATTTT. It is translated as CAISATGTRTDTQYF.

The chain uses TRBV27 and TRBJ2-3; possibly TRBD2 for D (7 bases). Germline CDR1 is MNHEY and CDR2 is SMNVEV (reference sequence). V was shortened by 3 bases and J by 8 bases, with 12 bases between the two germline ends. The CDR3 is 13 amino acids. The DNA of the CDR3 is TGTGCCAGCAGTTTGTACAGGGAGGGTACGCAGTATTTT. Its protein is CASSLYREGTQYF.

The chain joins TRBV7-2 to TRBJ1-4, with D possibly being TRBD1 (6 bases). V lost 8 bases and J 0 bases, leaving 10 bases between the germline ends. This CDR3 has 14 amino acids. Per germline, CDR1 SGHTA and CDR2 FQGNSA. This chain's CDR3 is CASRRTATNEKLFF. The CDR3 DNA reads TGTGCCAGCCGCAGGACAGCAACTAATGAAAAACTGTTTTTT.

This clone was recorded only once. The chain couples TRBV19 to TRBJ2-4; possible D gene TRBD2, 5 bases. CDR1 and CDR2 from the germline V gene are LNHDA and SQIVND (reference sequence). Between the trimmed V and J ends, which lost 0 bases and 3 bases, there was a span of 12 bases. CDR3 length equals 16 residues. The CDR3 nucleotides read TGTGCCAGTAGTATAGAACGACTATTGGGCAAAAACATTCAGTACTTC. Amino acids: CASSIERLLGKNIQYF.

The rearrangement uses TRBV3-1 (or the pseudogene TRBV3-2) and TRBJ1-5; the D gene is possibly TRBD1 (6 bases). This CDR3 has 14 residues. Germline V gene sequence: CDR1 LGHDT, CDR2 YNNKEL (reference sequence). V was trimmed by 6 bases and J by 1 base, leaving 10 bases between them. The CDR3 DNA follows: TGTGCCAGCAGAATCAGGGGCAGCAATCAGCCCCAGCATTTT. This translates into CASRIRGSNQPQHF.

V is TRBV4-1 and J is TRBJ1-2; 8 bases are a match to TRBD1. With V trimmed by 0 bases and J by 4 bases, 16 bases remained unmatched. CDR1 is MGHRA, CDR2 YSYEKL, per germline. There are 19 residues in the CDR3. The CDR3 region is CASSQDSTGGVLRGYGYTF. The CDR3 DNA sequence: TGCGCCAGCAGCCAAGACTCAACAGGGGGAGTCCTCCGGGGCTATGGCTACACCTTC.

The chain has TRBV30 and TRBJ1-3; TRBD1 is a possible D gene (5 bases). The CDR3 length is 14 residues. Trimming removed 4 bases at V and 4 bases at J, with 14 bases between. The germline V gene has CDR1 GTSNPN and CDR2 SVGIG (reference sequence). The CDR3 spells CAWNQDSLGNTIYF. Written as DNA, the CDR3 is TGTGCCTGGAACCAAGACAGCCTAGGAAACACCATATATTTT. Supplemented by reference TRBV30 and TRBJ1-3, the full variable domain reads SQTIHQWPATLVQPVGSPLSLECTVEGTSNPNLYWYRQAAGRGLQLLFYSVGIGQISSEVPQNLSASRPQDRQFILSSKKLLLSDSGFYLCAWNQDSLGNTIYFGEGSWLTVV.

The chain uses TRBV19 and TRBJ2-2, with D tentatively TRBD2 (5 bases). The germline V and J ends were trimmed by 3 bases and 7 bases, with 9 bases remaining between them. Germline loops: CDR1 LNHDA, CDR2 SQIVND (reference sequence). The CDR3 loop spans 13 amino acids. The CDR3 spells CASSIFAGGELFF. The CDR3 DNA reads as TGTGCCAGTAGTATCTTCGCGGGCGGGGAGCTGTTTTTT. Based on the CDR3 plus reference TRBV19 and TRBJ2-2, the full variable domain is DGGITQSPKYLFRKEGQNVTLSCEQNLNHDAMYWYRQDPGQGLRLIYYSQIVNDFQKGDIAEGYSVSREKKESFPLTVTSAQKNPTAFYLCASSIFAGGELFFGEGSRLTVL.

The V gene is TRBV15, the J gene TRBJ2-7; TRBD1 aligns across 7 bases. Trimming took 0 bases from V and 7 from J; bases not matched to a gene: 6. The CDR3 covers 14 residues. Germline CDR1 LNHNV, CDR2 YYDKDF (reference sequence). DNA for the CDR3: TGTGCCACCAGCAGAGAGGGGACAGTTCGAGAGCAGTACTTC. As protein: CATSREGTVREQYF.

The chain employs TRBV15 and TRBJ2-1; D is ambiguous. V was cut by 5 bases and J by 8 bases, with 7 bases left in between. The CDR3 extends over 11 amino acids. Germline V gives CDR1 LNHNV, CDR2 YYDKDF (reference sequence). The CDR3 protein is CATSRMYEQFF. DNA of the CDR3: TGTGCCACCAGCCGTATGTATGAGCAGTTCTTC. The variable domain in full, with the rest retrieved from reference TRBV15 and TRBJ2-1, is DAMVIQNPRYQVTQFGKPVTLSCSQTLNHNVMYWYQQKSSQAPKLLFHYYDKDFNNEADTPDNFQSRRPNTSFCFLDIRSPGLGDTAMYLCATSRMYEQFFGPGTRLTVL.

The chain links TRBV27 to TRBJ1-2; D is undetermined. The CDR3 is made up of 15 amino acids. The V gene's germline CDR1 is MNHEY and CDR2 SMNVEV (reference sequence). Trimming pared 6 bases from V and 4 bases from J, leaving 18 bases between. CDR3: CASRPSGAGGYGYTF. In nucleotides, the CDR3 is TGTGCCAGCAGACCGTCGGGCGCGGGCGGCTATGGCTACACCTTC.

V gene TRBV11-2 combines with J gene TRBJ1-1; no firm D call. The V end was cut by 5 bases, the J end by 5 bases, with 24 bases between. Germline V gives CDR1 SGHAT, CDR2 FQNNGV. The CDR3 runs 17 residues. CDR3 residues: CASSTRRRGRAWTEAFF. CDR3 sequence (DNA): TGTGCCAGCAGCACCCGACGTCGGGGTCGGGCTTGGACTGAAGCTTTCTTT.

The chain combines TRBV5-1 with TRBJ1-5; 8 nucleotides match TRBD1. Looked up from germline, CDR1 is SGHRS and CDR2 is YFSETQ. The J segment lost 3 bases and the V segment lost 5 bases, leaving 7 bases of the junction unmatched. CDR3 length: 15 residues. The CDR3 coding sequence is TGCGCCAGCAGACCTGAGACAGGGGACAATCAGCCCCAGCATTTT. It is translated as CASRPETGDNQPQHF.